These T cell receptor beta chains were read from a single sample in a study of regulatory T cells in long-lasting Graves disease. MiXCR, run by TCRdb on the multiplex PCR reads, gives a single entry per CDR3 protein. Of some 220,000 distinct CDR3 sequences listed, less than 20% are singletons. These data also formed part of another study, on T cells in Graves' hyperthyroidism and ophthalmopathy.

The starting material was peripheral blood mononuclear cells (PBMCs), obtained at new diagnosis, from a patient treated with antithyroid drugs. These receptors all come from a woman younger than 45 with Graves disease. The CDR3 runs from the conserved cysteine through the conserved F or W. The order of the fields is V gene, clone size, J gene, D gene, CDR3 protein, CDR3 DNA. The D gene is left open where the match is weak. A row's size may be missing; if present it is once, few, many or a size class.

v_gene: TRBV27; abundance: .; j_gene: TRBJ1-1; d_gene: TRBD1; CDR3aa: CASRGQGAGNTEAFF; CDR3nt: TGTGCCAGCAGGGGACAGGGGGCAGGGAACACTGAAGCTTTCTTT
v_gene: TRBV9; abundance: .; j_gene: TRBJ2-5; d_gene: TRBD2; CDR3aa: CASSVSTSRSGGQETQYF; CDR3nt: TGTGCCAGCAGCGTATCCACCAGTCGTTCGGGGGGGCAAGAGACCCAGTACTTC
v_gene: TRBV9; abundance: many; j_gene: TRBJ2-3; d_gene: TRBD2; CDR3aa: CASSAEAEKREGADTQYF; CDR3nt: TGTGCCAGCAGCGCCGAGGCAGAGAAGCGGGAGGGAGCAGATACGCAGTATTTT
v_gene: TRBV25-1; abundance: many; j_gene: TRBJ2-1; d_gene: TRBD1; CDR3aa: CASSEPHRGLGHNEQFF; CDR3nt: TGTGCCAGCAGTGAACCCCACAGGGGGCTGGGGCACAATGAGCAGTTCTTC
v_gene: TRBV6-1; abundance: many; j_gene: TRBJ1-2; d_gene: TRBD1; CDR3aa: CASSEGTGGSYGYTF; CDR3nt: TGTGCCAGCAGTGAGGGGACAGGGGGCAGCTATGGCTACACCTTC
v_gene: TRBV18; abundance: many; j_gene: TRBJ2-7; d_gene: .; CDR3aa: CASSPVQRSYEQYF; CDR3nt: TGTGCCAGCTCACCTGTACAGCGCTCCTACGAGCAGTACTTC
v_gene: TRBV11-2; abundance: many; j_gene: TRBJ2-7; d_gene: TRBD2; CDR3aa: CASSPKLGLENEQYF; CDR3nt: TGTGCCAGCAGCCCCAAACTGGGACTAGAGAACGAGCAGTACTTC
v_gene: TRBV28; abundance: .; j_gene: TRBJ1-6; d_gene: .; CDR3aa: CASSEGQARRNSPLHF; CDR3nt: TGTGCCAGCAGTGAGGGGCAGGCTAGAAGGAATTCACCCCTCCACTTT
v_gene: TRBV20-1; abundance: many; j_gene: TRBJ1-2; d_gene: .; CDR3aa: CSARTGSVYGYTF; CDR3nt: TGCAGTGCTAGAACCGGGTCTGTCTATGGCTACACCTTC
v_gene: TRBV19; abundance: many; j_gene: TRBJ2-1; d_gene: TRBD2; CDR3aa: CASSIGLAASSEQFF; CDR3nt: TGTGCCAGTAGTATCGGACTAGCGGCCTCATCTGAGCAGTTCTTC
v_gene: TRBV7-2; abundance: .; j_gene: TRBJ2-1; d_gene: .; CDR3aa: CASSLAVLNYNEQFF; CDR3nt: TGTGCCAGCAGCTTAGCGGTTCTCAACTACAATGAGCAGTTCTTC
v_gene: TRBV2; abundance: .; j_gene: TRBJ2-7; d_gene: .; CDR3aa: CASSADSYSYEQYF; CDR3nt: TGTGCCAGCAGTGCCGACAGTTATTCCTACGAGCAGTACTTC
v_gene: TRBV7-9; abundance: many; j_gene: TRBJ2-5; d_gene: .; CDR3aa: CASSQQETQYF; CDR3nt: TGTGCCAGCAGCCAACAAGAGACCCAGTACTTC
v_gene: TRBV9; abundance: many; j_gene: TRBJ1-2; d_gene: .; CDR3aa: CASSVDLGAIYGYTF; CDR3nt: TGTGCCAGCAGCGTAGACCTGGGGGCGATCTATGGCTACACCTTC
v_gene: TRBV20-1; abundance: many; j_gene: TRBJ2-1; d_gene: TRBD2; CDR3aa: CSAWGGTSGNEQFF; CDR3nt: TGCAGTGCTTGGGGCGGGACTAGCGGCAATGAGCAGTTCTTC
v_gene: TRBV20-1; abundance: .; j_gene: TRBJ1-2; d_gene: TRBD1; CDR3aa: CSASVSGQGFEGYTF; CDR3nt: TGCAGTGCTAGTGTCTCTGGACAGGGGTTCGAAGGCTACACCTTC
v_gene: TRBV7-3; abundance: many; j_gene: TRBJ1-1; d_gene: .; CDR3aa: CASAYAANTEAFF; CDR3nt: TGTGCCAGCGCCTATGCGGCGAACACTGAAGCTTTCTTT
v_gene: TRBV6-1; abundance: many; j_gene: TRBJ1-2; d_gene: .; CDR3aa: CASSGDQTGPYGYTF; CDR3nt: TGTGCCAGCAGTGGGGACCAGACAGGACCGTATGGCTACACCTTC
v_gene: TRBV2; abundance: many; j_gene: TRBJ2-7; d_gene: .; CDR3aa: CANSARNRAYEQYF; CDR3nt: TGTGCCAACAGCGCCCGTAACAGGGCCTACGAGCAGTACTTC
v_gene: TRBV5-1; abundance: few; j_gene: TRBJ2-7; d_gene: .; CDR3aa: CASSPPGRTIYEQYF; CDR3nt: TGCGCCAGCAGCCCACCGGGACGTACCATCTACGAGCAGTACTTC
v_gene: TRBV20-1; abundance: many; j_gene: TRBJ2-2; d_gene: .; CDR3aa: CSARVFSSQPSSNTGELFF; CDR3nt: TGCAGTGCTAGAGTCTTTAGCAGCCAACCCTCTTCGAACACCGGGGAGCTGTTTTTT
v_gene: TRBV28; abundance: many; j_gene: TRBJ1-4; d_gene: .; CDR3aa: CASAGFQGVREKLFF; CDR3nt: TGTGCCAGCGCGGGGTTCCAGGGAGTGAGGGAAAAACTGTTTTTT
v_gene: TRBV15; abundance: many; j_gene: TRBJ1-2; d_gene: .; CDR3aa: CATTDRNYGYTF; CDR3nt: TGTGCCACCACCGACCGGAACTATGGCTACACCTTC
v_gene: TRBV6-1; abundance: many; j_gene: TRBJ2-7; d_gene: .; CDR3aa: CASNRAVRAYEQYF; CDR3nt: TGTGCCAGCAATCGCGCAGTAAGGGCTTACGAGCAGTACTTC
v_gene: TRBV5-6; abundance: few; j_gene: TRBJ2-6; d_gene: .; CDR3aa: CASSLRVSGANVLTF; CDR3nt: TGTGCCAGCAGCTTGAGAGTTTCTGGGGCCAACGTCCTGACTTTC
v_gene: TRBV5-6; abundance: .; j_gene: TRBJ2-2; d_gene: TRBD2; CDR3aa: CASSGGLAGGPWTGELFF; CDR3nt: TGTGCCAGCAGCGGCGGACTAGCGGGGGGGCCGTGGACCGGGGAGCTGTTTTTT
v_gene: TRBV7-9; abundance: many; j_gene: TRBJ2-5; d_gene: .; CDR3aa: CASSLALGGETQYF; CDR3nt: TGTGCCAGCAGCTTAGCGCTAGGCGGAGAGACCCAGTACTTC
v_gene: TRBV4-1; abundance: .; j_gene: TRBJ2-5; d_gene: TRBD2; CDR3aa: CASSQGPSGTQETQYF; CDR3nt: TGCGCCAGCAGCCAAGGACCTAGCGGGACCCAAGAGACCCAGTACTTC
v_gene: TRBV6-5; abundance: many; j_gene: TRBJ2-7; d_gene: .; CDR3aa: CASSYSANSYEQYF; CDR3nt: TGTGCCAGCAGTTACTCGGCCAACTCCTACGAGCAGTACTTC
v_gene: TRBV7-9; abundance: many; j_gene: TRBJ2-7; d_gene: .; CDR3aa: CASSDQGSGGEQYF; CDR3nt: TGTGCCAGCAGCGATCAAGGGTCCGGGGGAGAGCAGTACTTC
v_gene: TRBV10-3; abundance: .; j_gene: TRBJ2-1; d_gene: TRBD2; CDR3aa: CAISESWASGGSSYNEQFF; CDR3nt: TGTGCCATCAGTGAGTCCTGGGCTAGCGGGGGCAGCTCCTACAATGAGCAGTTCTTC